This T cell receptor beta chain was sequenced during a study of T cells in Graves' hyperthyroidism and ophthalmopathy. About the research overall: Peripheral blood sampling occurred at initial diagnosis, before any treatment.

What was amplified from RNA transcripts were TCR beta CDR3 regions. When the TCR CDR3 underwent first-round RT-PCR, the HTBI primer set was used. Via MiXCR, TCRdb re-called the multiplex PCR reads, giving one row per CDR3 protein. The sample carries 500,000 to 750,000 distinct CDR3 sequences, 15% to 18% recorded once. In regard to this clonotype: Its matching antigen is unknown. A single base separates this from a much larger clone, so it may be a read error.

The authors obtained PBMCs from roughly 9.7 ml of fresh peripheral blood. Study-wide findings and caveats: With a median lead of about 6.9 months before onset, the model predicted ophthalmopathy.

This receptor was taken from a woman aged 25-40 years with Graves' hyperthyroidism. The specimen sequenced was blood.

The CDR3: CASTTGQAYDAQYF. CDR3 nucleotide sequence: TGTGCCAGCACAACGGGACAGGCCTACGATGCGCAGTACTTC. The rearrangement uses TRBV6-1 and TRBJ2-1; 8 bases map to TRBD1. The last part of the DNA fits TRBJ2-7 better; the J call may be wrong. The length of the CDR3 is 14 residues. Germline V lookup: CDR1 MNHNS, CDR2 SASEGT.